This TCR beta chain comes out of a study of EBV T-cell therapy then PD-1 blockade in nasopharyngeal carcinoma. The table lists this clone with a count of one. The antigen is undetermined. CDR3 size: 14 residues. V gave up 3 bases and J gave up 3 bases, with 9 bases separating them. The germline gives CDR1 SGHTA, CDR2 FQGNSA. The treatment here: AdE1-LMPpoly-expanded autologous EBV-specific T-cell therapy followed by anti-PD-1 nivolumab. Only in-frame clones appear in the TCRdb table, and some are missing; sequencing was by immunoSEQ multiplex PCR. The sample consists of roughly 20,000 clones, 80% to 85% of them appearing once.

This material consisted of CD8+ T cells from blood, taken around day 33 from a patient whose treatment included autologous EBV-specific T cells and nivolumab. The chain has TRBV7-2 and TRBJ1-5; unclear D gene. The receptor was derived from a man aged 40-49 years with nasopharyngeal carcinoma. The CDR3 coding sequence is TGTGCCAGCAGCTTGGGGTTGAACAATCAGCCCCAGCATTTT. It yields the protein CASSLGLNNQPQHF.